The 23 T cell receptor beta chains reported below all come from one sample, sequenced in a study of PD-L1 blockade in urothelial cancer. The time point denotes: pretreatment peripheral blood. Clones were read by immunoSEQ multiplex PCR, and TCRdb kept only the in-frame ones, dropping some. The sample carries some 45,000 clones, about 88% recorded once. The sample here was PBMCs, taken around atezolizumab (anti-PD-L1) treatment. These receptors were taken from a donor aged 40 or older with urothelial cancer.

The chain is built from TRBV7-3 and TRBJ2-1, with 14 positions matching TRBD2. Trimming took 5 bases from V and 12 from J; bases not matched to a gene: 6. Looked up from germline, CDR1 is SGHTA and CDR2 is FQGTGA. There are 14 residues in the CDR3. As DNA, the CDR3 is TGTGCCAGCAGCCCCGGGACTAGCGGGAGTCCGCAGTTCTTC. It specifies CASSPGTSGSPQFF.

The genes are TRBV7-2 and TRBJ2-5; a weak D match, TRBD2 (5 bases). CDR1 and CDR2 (germline): SGHTA, FQGNSA. V lost 2 bases, J lost 2 bases, and 9 bases lay in between. The CDR3 extends over 14 amino acids. DNA for the CDR3: TGTGCCAGCAGCTTACAGCGGAATCAAGAGACCCAGTACTTC. Amino acid sequence: CASSLQRNQETQYF.

This clone turned up a few times. The chain carries TRBV29-1 and TRBJ1-4, with 11 bases aligning to TRBD1. The CDR3 length is 15 residues. Germline lookup yields CDR1 SQVTM and CDR2 ANQGSEA. Trimming removed 0 bases from V and 5 bases from J; junction bases left unmatched: 2. CDR3 coding DNA: TGCAGCGTTGAAGATCGGGACAGGGGGAATGAAAAACTGTTTTTT. Amino acid sequence: CSVEDRDRGNEKLFF.

The chain employs TRBV9 and TRBJ2-3, with 7 nucleotides matching TRBD1. This CDR3 comprises 20 residues. Losses at the gene ends were 3 bases for V and 1 base for J; bases not matched to a gene: 20. Germline lookup yields CDR1 SGDLS and CDR2 YYNGEE. The CDR3: CASSAGVGGQGLGRTDTQYF. The CDR3 DNA reads as TGTGCCAGCAGCGCCGGGGTAGGGGGCCAAGGGCTTGGGCGCACAGATACGCAGTATTTT.

The chain employs TRBV11-3 and TRBJ1-1; D unresolved. The CDR3 sequence is 13 residues long. The germline V gene has CDR1 SGHNT and CDR2 YENEEA. Trimming pared 5 bases from V and 0 bases from J, leaving 7 bases between. This CDR3 reads CASSPRLNTEAFF. The DNA of the CDR3 is TGTGCCAGCAGCCCCCGTCTGAACACTGAAGCTTTCTTT.

The DNA of the CDR3 is TGTGCCAGCAGCTTATCGGGTGGGGGACTAGCGGCCCAAGAGACCCAGTACTTC. Its protein is CASSLSGGGLAAQETQYF. The V call is TRBV7-8, the J call TRBJ2-5; TRBD2 aligns across 11 bases. Trimming removed 2 bases from V and 1 base from J; junction bases left unmatched: 9. Germline CDR1 reads SGHVS; CDR2 reads FQNEAQ. The CDR3 length is 18 residues.

The chain recombines TRBV7-6 with TRBJ2-7, with 8 bases fitting TRBD2. This CDR3 is 13 amino acids long. Germline V gives CDR1 SGHVS, CDR2 FNYEAQ. Unmatched junction bases numbered 5, after V lost 5 bases and J lost 5 bases. CDR3 sequence (DNA): TGTGCCAGCAGCGTCGGACTAGCTAACGAGCAGTACTTC. This codes for CASSVGLANEQYF. Supplemented by reference TRBV7-6 and TRBJ2-7, the full variable domain reads GAGVSQSPRYKVTKRGQDVALRCDPISGHVSLYWYRQALGQGPEFLTYFNYEAQQDKSGLPNDRFSAERPEGSISTLTIQRTEQRDSAMYRCASSVGLANEQYFGPGTRLTVT.

The chain's CDR3 is CSVGPGGGQPQHF. CDR3 coding DNA: TGCAGCGTTGGCCCAGGGGGCGGTCAGCCCCAGCATTTT. The chain links TRBV29-1 to TRBJ1-5, with TRBD1 matching over 8 bases. There are 13 residues in the CDR3. Germline assignment: CDR1 SQVTM and CDR2 ANQGSEA. Germline trimming cut 4 bases from V and 6 bases from J; bases unmatched to any gene: 5.

V is TRBV11-1 and J is TRBJ1-1; perhaps TRBD1 as D (6 bases). The CDR3 runs 13 residues. Trimming took off 2 bases at V and 6 bases at J, with 10 bases between the two ends. Per germline, CDR1 SGHAT and CDR2 FQDESV (reference sequence). The CDR3 nucleotides read TGTGCCAGCAGCTTAAGGGGGGGGCCTGAAGCTTTCTTT. It codes for CASSLRGGPEAFF. Full variable domain (missing parts from reference TRBV11-1 and TRBJ1-1): EAEVAQSPRYKITEKSQAVAFWCDPISGHATLYWYRQILGQGPELLVQFQDESVVDDSQLPKDRFSAERLKGVDSTLKIQPAELGDSAMYLCASSLRGGPEAFFGQGTRLTVV.

This clone was detected only once. The chain links TRBV4-1 to TRBJ2-3, with D maybe TRBD2 (6 bases). The ends were cut back, 0 bases at V and 6 bases at J, with 13 bases in the middle. Germline V gene sequence: CDR1 MGHRA, CDR2 YSYEKL. This CDR3 is built from 15 residues. In nucleotides, the CDR3 is TGCGCCAGCAGCCAAGATTCCGGGAGCGGGGATACGCAGTATTTT. It yields the protein CASSQDSGSGDTQYF.

This clone was found a few times. This chain links TRBV5-5 with TRBJ2-7; 8 bases match TRBD2. J lost 0 bases, V lost 4 bases, and 9 bases had no gene match. This CDR3 is built from 16 residues. Germline loops: CDR1 SGHKS, CDR2 YYEKEE (reference sequence). CDR3 in DNA: TGTGCCAGCAGCCCCAACTACGCGGGAGGCTCCTACGAGCAGTACTTC. Encoded protein: CASSPNYAGGSYEQYF. The full variable domain, its missing parts supplied by reference TRBV5-5 and TRBJ2-7, is DAGVTQSPTHLIKTRGQQVTLRCSPISGHKSVSWYQQVLGQGPQFIFQYYEKEERGRGNFPDRFSARQFPNYSSELNVNALLLGDSALYLCASSPNYAGGSYEQYFGPGTRLTVT.

This chain joins TRBV7-2 and TRBJ2-5, with D unclear. CDR1 is SGHTA and CDR2 is FQGNSA in the germline V gene. This CDR3 spans 12 amino acids. V lost 5 bases and J 1 base, leaving 5 bases between the germline ends. CDR3 amino acids: CASSAVQETQYF. In nucleotides, the CDR3 is TGTGCCAGCAGCGCGGTCCAAGAGACCCAGTACTTC.

V gene TRBV7-6 combines with J gene TRBJ1-1, with D possibly being TRBD1 (6 bases). The CDR3 is 15 residues long. Looked up from germline, CDR1 is SGHVS and CDR2 is FNYEAQ. Trimming took 5 bases from V and 0 from J, leaving 13 bases between them. CDR3: CASSAMTGLNTEAFF. CDR3 nucleotides: TGTGCCAGCAGCGCAATGACAGGATTGAACACTGAAGCTTTCTTT.

The J gene is TRBJ1-3, the V gene TRBV9, with D possibly being TRBD1 (5 bases). Germline CDR1 is SGDLS and CDR2 is YYNGEE. V lost 6 bases to trimming and J lost 1 base, with 11 bases between them. There are 14 residues in the CDR3. The CDR3 region is CASNNRGSGNTIYF. CDR3 coding DNA: TGTGCCAGCAACAATCGGGGGTCTGGAAACACCATATATTTT. Drawing the rest from reference TRBV9 and TRBJ1-3, the complete variable domain is DSGVTQTPKHLITATGQRVTLRCSPRSGDLSVYWYQQSLDQGLQFLIQYYNGEERAKGNILERFSAQQFPDLHSELNLSSLELGDSALYFCASNNRGSGNTIYFGEGSWLTVV.

The CDR3 here is CASSQDWGTGGLGYTF. DNA for the CDR3: TGCGCCAGCAGCCAAGATTGGGGGACAGGGGGACTTGGCTACACCTTC. J is TRBJ1-2 and V is TRBV4-3; TRBD1 agrees at 11 bases. The ends lost 0 bases at V and 7 bases at J; junction bases unmatched: 7. The CDR3 has 16 residues. The germline gives CDR1 LGHNA, CDR2 YSLEER.

The chain combines TRBV11-3 with TRBJ2-2; tentatively, D is TRBD2 (5 bases). CDR1 is SGHNT, CDR2 YENEEA, per germline. The CDR3 covers 13 residues. V was pared by 5 bases and J by 3 bases, with 7 bases between. The CDR3 protein is CASSTRDTGELFF. CDR3 bases: TGTGCCAGCAGCACGAGGGACACCGGGGAGCTGTTTTTT.

This clone was found once. The chain combines TRBV10-3 with TRBJ2-7; 9 bases map to TRBD2. The CDR3 length is 13 residues. After removal of 10 bases from V and 3 bases from J, the junction contained 7 bases not matched to a gene. CDR1 is ENHRY and CDR2 is SYGVKD in the germline V gene. CDR3 amino acids: CASGREGLYEQYF. The CDR3 DNA reads as TGTGCCAGCGGGCGGGAGGGGCTCTACGAGCAGTACTTC.

V gene TRBV7-2 combines with J gene TRBJ1-2; 7 bases match TRBD1. The ends lost 5 bases at V and 8 bases at J; junction bases unmatched: 11. The CDR3 totals 14 residues. From germline, CDR1 is SGHTA and CDR2 FQGNSA. The CDR3 DNA reads as TGTGCCAGCAGCCCCCGTGGGGGGACAGAAGGCTACACCTTC. It encodes CASSPRGGTEGYTF.

This clone appeared a single time. J is TRBJ2-4 and V is TRBV28, with 7 bases matching TRBD1. V lost 5 bases, J lost 8 bases, and 12 bases stayed unmatched. Germline values: CDR1 MDHEN, CDR2 SYDVKM. The CDR3 has 15 amino acids. The CDR3 loop reads CASSPPQGPRDIQYF. In nucleotides, the CDR3 is TGTGCCAGCAGTCCCCCACAGGGGCCGCGGGACATTCAGTACTTC.

This clone turned up a few times. This chain joins TRBV6-6 and TRBJ2-7; D is undetermined. V shed 6 bases and J shed 2 bases, with 17 bases lying between them. CDR1 MNHNY and CDR2 SVGAGI come from the germline V gene (reference sequence). The CDR3 sequence is 15 residues long. CDR3 sequence reads: CASSPDWKGPYEQYF. CDR3 sequence (DNA): TGTGCCAGCAGCCCCGACTGGAAAGGCCCCTACGAGCAGTACTTC.

This chain uses TRBV14 with TRBJ1-2; no definite D call. This CDR3 is built from 16 residues. V was trimmed by 2 bases and J by 4 bases, leaving 17 bases between them. Germline V gene sequence: CDR1 SGHDN, CDR2 FVKESK. The CDR3 protein is CASSQRGGNLGYGYTF. The CDR3 nucleotides read TGTGCCAGCAGCCAACGTGGCGGGAATCTCGGCTATGGCTACACCTTC.

The chain employs TRBV11-2 and TRBJ1-4, with D maybe TRBD1 (5 bases). V shed 0 bases and J shed 8 bases, with 16 bases lying between them. The V gene's germline CDR1 is SGHAT and CDR2 FQNNGV. The CDR3 spans 16 residues. DNA for the CDR3: TGTGCCAGCAGCTTAGACCTGGGGCAGGGTGGCGAAAAACTGTTTTTT. Translation: CASSLDLGQGGEKLFF.

The chain joins TRBV7-2 to TRBJ1-3, with D possibly TRBD1 on 6 matching bases. Germline assignment: CDR1 SGHTA and CDR2 FQGNSA. Trimming cost V 5 bases and J 5 bases, with 16 bases left between them. CDR3 size: 15 residues. CDR3 in DNA: TGTGCCAGCAGCCTAACCCAGACAGGCCGAAACACCATATATTTT. Its protein product is CASSLTQTGRNTIYF. Filled out from reference TRBV7-2 and TRBJ1-3, the complete variable domain reads GAGVSQSPSNKVTEKGKDVELRCDPISGHTALYWYRQSLGQGLEFLIYFQGNSAPDKSGLPSDRFSAERTGGSVSTLTIQRTQQEDSAVYLCASSLTQTGRNTIYFGEGSWLTVV.